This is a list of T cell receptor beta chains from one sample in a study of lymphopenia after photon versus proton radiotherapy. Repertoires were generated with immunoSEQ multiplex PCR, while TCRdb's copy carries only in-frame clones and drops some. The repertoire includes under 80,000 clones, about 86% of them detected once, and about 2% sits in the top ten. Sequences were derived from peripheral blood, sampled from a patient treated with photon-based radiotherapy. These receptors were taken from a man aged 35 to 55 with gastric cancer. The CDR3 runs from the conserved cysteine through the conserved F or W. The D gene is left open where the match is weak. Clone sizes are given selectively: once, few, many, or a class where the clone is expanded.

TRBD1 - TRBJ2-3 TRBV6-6 TGTGCCAGCAGTCCACAACCGGGACAGGGGACAGATACGCAGTATTTT CASSPQPGQGTDTQYF
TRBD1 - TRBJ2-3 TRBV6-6 TGTGCCAGCAGTTACTCGACAGGGCGGACAGATACGCAGTATTTT CASSYSTGRTDTQYF
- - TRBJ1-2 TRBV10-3 TGTGCCTCACAGGGAAACTATGGCTACACCTTC CASQGNYGYTF
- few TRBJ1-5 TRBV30 TGTGCCTGGACAGGTTCGTATCGCAATCAGCCCCAGCATTTT CAWTGSYRNQPQHF
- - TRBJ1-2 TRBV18 TGTGCCAGCTCACCCCCGGGGGGACCGGACTATGGCTACACCTTC CASSPPGGPDYGYTF
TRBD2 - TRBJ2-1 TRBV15 TGTGCCACCAGCAGAGATGGCGGGACTAGCGGGGGGCGGCGGCAGTTCTTC CATSRDGGTSGGRRQFF
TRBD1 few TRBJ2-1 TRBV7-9 TGTGCCAGCAGCGTAGCAGCGGCGGGGACAGGGATCCGAGATGAGCAGTTCTTC CASSVAAAGTGIRDEQFF
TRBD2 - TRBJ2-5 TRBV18 TGTGCCAGCTCACCCGGGACTAGCGGGGGAATCCAAGAGACCCAGTACTTC CASSPGTSGGIQETQYF
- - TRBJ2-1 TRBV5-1 TGCGCCAGCAGCTTGGAAGGGGCTCCCCGCAATGAGCAGTTCTTC CASSLEGAPRNEQFF
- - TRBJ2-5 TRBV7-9 TGTGCCAGCAGCTTAGTGGGGGATAAGCAAGAGACCCAGTACTTC CASSLVGDKQETQYF
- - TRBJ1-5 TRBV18 TGTGCCAGCTCACCTAGCACAGGGAACAATCAGCCCCAGCATTTT CASSPSTGNNQPQHF
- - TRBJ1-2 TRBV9 TGTGCCAGCAGCGTAGATTCTCCGGGGGGAGCGGACTATGGCTACACCTTC CASSVDSPGGADYGYTF
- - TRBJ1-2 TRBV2 TGTGCCAGCGGGAGAGAGGGCGGCTATGGCTACACCTTC CASGREGGYGYTF
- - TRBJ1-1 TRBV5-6 TGTGCCAGCAGCCCCCCCCGTGAGACAGCCTCCCCAATGAACACTGAAGCTTTCTTT CASSPPRETASPMNTEAFF
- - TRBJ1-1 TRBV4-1 TGCGCCAGCAGCCAAGTCGGGAGGGCGCGGTCGGGCACTGAAGCTTTCTTT CASSQVGRARSGTEAFF